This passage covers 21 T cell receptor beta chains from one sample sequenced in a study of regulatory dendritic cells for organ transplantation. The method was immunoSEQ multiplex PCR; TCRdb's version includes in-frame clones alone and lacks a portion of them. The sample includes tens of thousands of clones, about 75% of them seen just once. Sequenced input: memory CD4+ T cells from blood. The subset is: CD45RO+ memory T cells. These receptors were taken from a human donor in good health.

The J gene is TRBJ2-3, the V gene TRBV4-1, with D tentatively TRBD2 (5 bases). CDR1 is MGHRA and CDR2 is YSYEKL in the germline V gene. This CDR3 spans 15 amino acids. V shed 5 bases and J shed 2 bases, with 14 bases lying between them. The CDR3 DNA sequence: TGCGCCAGCAGCTTGTCCGGGGTTAACACAGATACGCAGTATTTT. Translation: CASSLSGVNTDTQYF.

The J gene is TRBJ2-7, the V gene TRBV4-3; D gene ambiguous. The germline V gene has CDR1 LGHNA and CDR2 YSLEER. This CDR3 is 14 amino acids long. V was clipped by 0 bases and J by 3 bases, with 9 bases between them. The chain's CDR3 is CASSQDLGRYEQYF. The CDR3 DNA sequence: TGCGCCAGCAGCCAAGATCTCGGTCGCTACGAGCAGTACTTC.

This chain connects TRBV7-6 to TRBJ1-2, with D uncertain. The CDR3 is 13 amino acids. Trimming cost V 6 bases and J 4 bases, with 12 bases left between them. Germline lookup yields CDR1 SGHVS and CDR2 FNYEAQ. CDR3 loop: CASSQDPRYGYTF. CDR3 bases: TGTGCCAGCAGTCAAGACCCTCGCTATGGCTACACCTTC.

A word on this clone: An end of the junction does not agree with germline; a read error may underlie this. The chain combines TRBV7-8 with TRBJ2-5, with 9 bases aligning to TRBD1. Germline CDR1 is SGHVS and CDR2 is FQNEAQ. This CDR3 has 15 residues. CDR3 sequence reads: CASSHTGTGQGTQYF. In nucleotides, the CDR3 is TGTGCCAGCAGTCATACCGGGACAGGGCAAGGGACCCAGTACTTC.

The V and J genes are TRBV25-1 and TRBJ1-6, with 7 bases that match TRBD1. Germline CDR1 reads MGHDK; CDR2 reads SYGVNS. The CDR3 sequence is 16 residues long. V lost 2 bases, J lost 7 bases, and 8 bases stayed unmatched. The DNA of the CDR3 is TGTGCCAGCAGTGAACCCCTAGGGGGCTGGAATTCACCCCTCCACTTT. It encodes CASSEPLGGWNSPLHF.

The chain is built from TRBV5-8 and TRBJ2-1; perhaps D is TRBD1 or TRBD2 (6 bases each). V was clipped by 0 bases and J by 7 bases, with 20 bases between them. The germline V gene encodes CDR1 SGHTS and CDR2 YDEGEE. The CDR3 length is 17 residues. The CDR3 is CASSLDGGTLVRNEQFF. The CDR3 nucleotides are TGTGCCAGCAGCTTGGACGGCGGGACACTCGTGAGAAATGAGCAGTTCTTC.

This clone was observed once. CDR3 region: CASSSLTGADSNQPQHF. The CDR3 DNA follows: TGTGCCAGCAGCTCTCTCACGGGAGCCGATAGCAATCAGCCCCAGCATTTT. The chain has TRBV5-6 and TRBJ1-5; no definite D call. Germline loops: CDR1 SGHDT, CDR2 YYEEEE. The germline V and J ends were trimmed by 3 bases and 0 bases, with 16 bases remaining between them. The CDR3 contains 17 residues.

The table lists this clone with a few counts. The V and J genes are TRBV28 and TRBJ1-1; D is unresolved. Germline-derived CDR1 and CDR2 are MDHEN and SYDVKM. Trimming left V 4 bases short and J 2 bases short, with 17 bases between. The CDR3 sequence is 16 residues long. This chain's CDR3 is CASSYHPPVSNTEAFF. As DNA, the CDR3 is TGTGCCAGCAGTTATCACCCCCCAGTGTCCAACACTGAAGCTTTCTTT.

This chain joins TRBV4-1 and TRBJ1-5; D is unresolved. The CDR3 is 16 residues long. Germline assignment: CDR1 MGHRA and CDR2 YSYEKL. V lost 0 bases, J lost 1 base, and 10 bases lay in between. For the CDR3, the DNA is TGCGCCAGCAGCCAAGACTCCGCACTCAGCAATCAGCCCCAGCATTTT. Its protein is CASSQDSALSNQPQHF.

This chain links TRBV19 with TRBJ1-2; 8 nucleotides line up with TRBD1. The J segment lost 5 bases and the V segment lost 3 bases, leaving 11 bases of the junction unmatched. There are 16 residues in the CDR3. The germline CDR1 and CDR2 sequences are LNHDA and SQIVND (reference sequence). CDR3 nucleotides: TGTGCCAGTAGTATCGACGACAGGGGCTACGGGTATGGCTACACCTTC. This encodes CASSIDDRGYGYGYTF.

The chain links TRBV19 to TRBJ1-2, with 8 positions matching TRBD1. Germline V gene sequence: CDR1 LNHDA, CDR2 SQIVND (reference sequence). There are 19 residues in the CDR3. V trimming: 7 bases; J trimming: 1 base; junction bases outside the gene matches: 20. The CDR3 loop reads CASTRNGAAGGWDNYGYTF. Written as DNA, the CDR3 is TGTGCCAGTACCCGAAACGGAGCGGCAGGGGGCTGGGATAACTATGGCTACACCTTC.

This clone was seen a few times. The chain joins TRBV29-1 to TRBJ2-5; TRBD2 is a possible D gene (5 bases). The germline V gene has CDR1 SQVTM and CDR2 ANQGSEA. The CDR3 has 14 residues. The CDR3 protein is CVAGRPGDEETQYF. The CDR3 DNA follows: TGCGTCGCTGGGAGACCAGGAGACGAAGAGACCCAGTACTTC.

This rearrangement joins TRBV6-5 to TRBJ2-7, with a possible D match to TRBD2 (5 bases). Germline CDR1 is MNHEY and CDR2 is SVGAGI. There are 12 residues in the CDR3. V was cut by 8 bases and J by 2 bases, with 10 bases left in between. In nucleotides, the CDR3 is TGTGCCAGCCGCGGGCAGACCTACGAGCAGTACTTC. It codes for CASRGQTYEQYF.

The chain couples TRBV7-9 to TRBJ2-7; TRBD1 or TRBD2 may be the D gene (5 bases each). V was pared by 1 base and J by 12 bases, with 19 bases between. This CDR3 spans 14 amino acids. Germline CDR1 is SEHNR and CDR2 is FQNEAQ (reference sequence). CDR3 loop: CASSLGSEGFRTYF. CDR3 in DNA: TGTGCCAGCAGCTTAGGTTCTGAGGGGTTCCGGACGTACTTC.

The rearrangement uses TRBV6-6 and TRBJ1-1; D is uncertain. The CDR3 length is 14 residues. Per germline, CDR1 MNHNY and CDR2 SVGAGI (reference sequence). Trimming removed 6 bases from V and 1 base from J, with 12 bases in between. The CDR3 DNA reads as TGTGCCAGCAGGGACCCCGGGCCGAACACTGAAGCTTTCTTT. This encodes CASRDPGPNTEAFF.

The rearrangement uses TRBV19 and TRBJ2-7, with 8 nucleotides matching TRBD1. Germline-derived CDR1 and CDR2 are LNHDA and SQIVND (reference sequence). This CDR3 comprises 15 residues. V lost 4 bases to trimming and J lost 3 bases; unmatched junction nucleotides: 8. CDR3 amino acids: CASSTLPGQDYEQYF. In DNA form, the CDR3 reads TGTGCCAGTAGTACCCTTCCGGGACAGGACTACGAGCAGTACTTC.

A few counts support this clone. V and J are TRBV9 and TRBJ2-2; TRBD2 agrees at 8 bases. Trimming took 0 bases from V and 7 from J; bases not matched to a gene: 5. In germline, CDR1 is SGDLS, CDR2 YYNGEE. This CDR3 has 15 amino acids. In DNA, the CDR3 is TGTGCCAGCAGCGTAGCCCCCGGGGGGGGCGGGGAGCTGTTTTTT. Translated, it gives CASSVAPGGGGELFF.

In DNA form, the CDR3 reads TGTGCCACCCGACAGGGCCAAGAGACCCAGTACTTC. Translation gives CATRQGQETQYF. The rearrangement joins TRBV6-6 to TRBJ2-5; 7 bases fit TRBD1. This CDR3 region has 12 residues. Germline V gene sequence: CDR1 MNHNY, CDR2 SVGAGI (reference sequence). J was trimmed by 1 base and V by 10 bases; bases with no gene match: 3.

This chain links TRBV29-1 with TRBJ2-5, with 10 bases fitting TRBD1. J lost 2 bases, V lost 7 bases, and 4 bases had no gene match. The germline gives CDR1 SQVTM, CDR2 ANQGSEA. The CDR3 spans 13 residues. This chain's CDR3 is CSARTGGQETQYF. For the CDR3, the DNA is TGCAGCGCCCGGACAGGGGGGCAAGAGACCCAGTACTTC.

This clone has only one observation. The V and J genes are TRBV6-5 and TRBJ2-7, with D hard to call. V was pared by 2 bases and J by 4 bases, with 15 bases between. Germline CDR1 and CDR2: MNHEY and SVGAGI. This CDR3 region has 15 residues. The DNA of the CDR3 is TGTGCCAGCAGTTACGCAACTGACTTTGGGTACGAGCAGTACTTC. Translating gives CASSYATDFGYEQYF.

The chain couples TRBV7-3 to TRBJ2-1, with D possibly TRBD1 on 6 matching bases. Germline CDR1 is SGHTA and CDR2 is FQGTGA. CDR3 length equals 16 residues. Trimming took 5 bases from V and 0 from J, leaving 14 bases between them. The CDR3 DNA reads TGTGCCAGCAGCCCCCTTGGGACAACCTCCTACAATGAGCAGTTCTTC. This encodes CASSPLGTTSYNEQFF.